This T cell receptor beta chain comes out of a study of T cell responses to AZD1222 COVID-19 vaccine. For this clone: Antigen specificity is unknown.

Libraries were prepared by immunoSEQ multiplex PCR; TCRdb keeps only in-frame clonotypes and omits some of them. The sample includes 95,000 to 130,000 clones, 70% to 90% of them seen just once. Study findings and constraints: After the peak T cell response, and only then, were repertoires sampled. Clonal diversity may have been underestimated in mostly white British donors.

The sequencing used peripheral blood, collected on day 0 of MenACWY control vaccination. This TCR was recovered from an adult in good health.

The CDR3 DNA is TGTGCCAGCAGCGTAGCGGGAACCTCCTACAATGAGCAGTTCTTC. It translates to CASSVAGTSYNEQFF. The V gene is TRBV9, the J gene TRBJ2-1; TRBD2 is a possible D gene (5 bases). V was shortened by 0 bases and J by 0 bases, with 7 bases between the two germline ends. The CDR3 length is 15 residues. Germline lookup yields CDR1 SGDLS and CDR2 YYNGEE.